These 5 T cell receptor beta chains were all obtained from the same sample, sequenced in a study of T cell repertoires in cytomegalovirus infection. Their target antigens are unknown. One entry per CDR3 protein, called by TCRdb with MiXCR from the reads. Of roughly 280,000 distinct CDR3 sequences listed, around 20% are singletons. This specimen was cultured PBMCs, taken from culture after CMV antigen stimulation. Every receptor here comes from a human donor in good health (CMV status not recorded). Some clones in this sample may be carry-over from other donors' samples.

This clonotype was seen at least ten times. CDR3 sequence reads: CASSSSGRDIQYF. The CDR3, as DNA: TGTGCCAGCAGCAGTAGCGGGAGAGACATTCAGTACTTC. The chain couples TRBV7-9 to TRBJ2-4; the match to TRBD2 covers 9 bases. CDR3 length: 13 residues. The germline CDR1 and CDR2 sequences are SEHNR and FQNEAQ (reference sequence). V shed 5 bases, J shed 8 bases, and the junction held 4 bases outside the gene matches.

There are a few counts of this clonotype. This sequence joins TRBV12-3 or TRBV12-4 and TRBJ1-3, with D perhaps TRBD1 (5 bases). V gave up 6 bases and J gave up 0 bases, with 12 bases separating them. The CDR3 covers 15 residues. CDR3 loop: CASSKGLTSGNTIYF. DNA for the CDR3: TGTGCCAGCAGCAAGGGACTGACCTCTGGAAACACCATATATTTT.

The chain carries TRBV7-9 and TRBJ2-1; D is possibly TRBD1 (5 bases). Germline lookup yields CDR1 SEHNR and CDR2 FQNEAQ (reference sequence). The V gene lost 5 bases and the J gene lost 0 bases, with 11 bases spanning the gap. This CDR3 has 15 residues. CDR3: CASSGATVSYNEQFF. The CDR3 nucleotides read TGTGCCAGCAGCGGGGCAACAGTCTCCTACAATGAGCAGTTCTTC.

A word on this clonotype: The conserved phenylalanine or tryptophan normally closing the CDR3 is absent here, so this likely arose from a read error. The chain joins TRBV20-1 to TRBJ2-5; 13 bases align to TRBD2. Losses at the gene ends were 2 bases for V and 4 bases for J; bases not matched to a gene: 7. This CDR3 has 16 amino acids. The germline V gene has CDR1 DFQATT and CDR2 SNEGSKA (reference sequence). The CDR3 DNA sequence: TGCAGTGCTAGAAAACTAGCGGGAGGGGTTGGAGAGACCCAGTACCTC. This translates into CSARKLAGGVGETQYL.

The chain is built from TRBV7-9 and TRBJ2-1; D gene ambiguous. The CDR3 sequence is 11 residues long. Germline CDR1 and CDR2: SEHNR and FQNEAQ (reference sequence). Between the trimmed V and J ends, which lost 4 bases and 8 bases, there was a span of 6 bases. The CDR3 reads CASSWMDEQFF. Here the CDR3 DNA reads TGTGCCAGCAGCTGGATGGATGAGCAGTTCTTC.